One and the same sample provided the 20 T cell receptor beta chains below, sequenced in a study of response to subunit inactivated influenza vaccine. TCRdb re-derived calls from the RT-PCR reads in MiXCR, one entry per CDR3 protein. The sample holds about 480,000 distinct CDR3 sequences, about 25% seen once. The input for sequencing was CD4+ T cells sorted from PBMCs, taken about 5 days after vaccination. The receptors shown here come from a man in his fifties or sixties who received an inactivated influenza vaccine.

V gene TRBV7-9 combines with J gene TRBJ2-3, with 14 bases fitting TRBD2. The CDR3 is 17 residues long. The germline gives CDR1 SEHNR, CDR2 FQNEAQ (reference sequence). V shed 3 bases and J 4 bases; nucleotides not matched to a gene: 6. The DNA for the CDR3 is TGTGCCAGCAGCTTTCGGACTAGCGGGAGGATCGCAGATACGCAGTATTTT. Its protein is CASSFRTSGRIADTQYF.

The V gene is TRBV7-8, the J gene TRBJ1-2; D is perhaps TRBD1 (5 bases). Germline-derived CDR1 and CDR2 are SGHVS and FQNEAQ. The ends were cut back, 5 bases at V and 4 bases at J, with 20 bases in the middle. This CDR3 has 16 amino acids. The CDR3 nucleotides are TGTGCCAGCAGCCGGACTAAAGGGGTTGCGGCCTATGGCTACACCTTC. It specifies CASSRTKGVAAYGYTF.

V usage is TRBV21-1 and J usage is TRBJ2-5. TRBV21-1 is given as a pseudogene. The CDR3 contains 12 residues. The DNA for the CDR3 is TGTGCCAGCAGCAAAACCCAAGAGACCCAGTACTTC. Translating gives CASSKTQETQYF.

The chain recombines TRBV9 with TRBJ2-5; D not resolved. V was cut by 6 bases and J by 3 bases, with 9 bases left in between. CDR1 is SGDLS, CDR2 YYNGEE, per germline. The CDR3 is made up of 12 amino acids. CDR3 region: CASNRVEETQYF. The CDR3 DNA reads as TGTGCCAGCAATCGCGTAGAAGAGACCCAGTACTTC.

The chain has TRBV20-1 and TRBJ2-7; TRBD1 aligns across 10 bases. The CDR3 loop spans 12 amino acids. The V gene's germline CDR1 is DFQATT and CDR2 SNEGSKA (reference sequence). With V trimmed by 7 bases and J by 6 bases, 6 bases remained unmatched. The CDR3 sequence: CSGTGGTFEQYF. CDR3 sequence (DNA): TGCAGTGGGACAGGGGGAACTTTCGAGCAGTACTTC.

This clonotype was counted between two and nine times. V gene TRBV19 combines with J gene TRBJ1-5; 12 nucleotides align to TRBD1. There are 18 residues in the CDR3. With V trimmed by 6 bases and J by 2 bases, 11 bases remained unmatched. The V gene's germline CDR1 is LNHDA and CDR2 SQIVND (reference sequence). Here the CDR3 DNA reads TGTGCCAGTAGGAGAGGGACAGGGGGCATGAGTGGCAATCAGCCCCAGCATTTT. Protein: CASRRGTGGMSGNQPQHF.

The chain couples TRBV6-1 to TRBJ2-5, with 11 bases matching TRBD2. The CDR3 has 19 residues. The V and J ends lost 5 bases and 1 base, in that order; junction bases with no gene match: 15. Germline V gene sequence: CDR1 MNHNS, CDR2 SASEGT. CDR3 in amino acids: CASSPLGVTSGTFQETQYF. For the CDR3, the DNA is TGTGCCAGCAGTCCCCTTGGGGTGACTAGCGGGACGTTCCAAGAGACCCAGTACTTC.

In this sample, this clonotype turned up a few times. The chain combines TRBV20-1 with TRBJ2-5; D remains ambiguous. The V gene lost 5 bases and the J gene lost 2 bases, with 9 bases spanning the gap. Germline-derived CDR1 and CDR2 are DFQATT and SNEGSKA (reference sequence). This CDR3 region has 12 residues. The DNA of the CDR3 is TGCAGTGCTTCAACTATACAAGAGACCCAGTACTTC. Protein product: CSASTIQETQYF.

This sequence joins TRBV29-1 and TRBJ2-2, with a tentative D call TRBD2 (5 bases). This CDR3 contains 13 residues. V shed 4 bases and J shed 3 bases, with 9 bases lying between them. From germline, CDR1 is SQVTM and CDR2 ANQGSEA. The CDR3 sequence: CSVGRGYTGELFF. CDR3 DNA sequence: TGCAGCGTTGGAAGAGGGTACACCGGGGAGCTGTTTTTT.

The chain recombines TRBV19 with TRBJ2-4, with D tentatively TRBD1 (6 bases). This CDR3 contains 13 residues. CDR1 is LNHDA and CDR2 is SQIVND in the germline V gene (reference sequence). The V gene lost 7 bases and the J gene lost 8 bases, with 15 bases spanning the gap. This CDR3 is CASIQGRGDIQYF. The DNA for the CDR3 is TGTGCCAGTATCCAGGGGAGAGGCGACATTCAGTACTTC. Full variable domain (outside the CDR3, taken from reference TRBV19 and TRBJ2-4): DGGITQSPKYLFRKEGQNVTLSCEQNLNHDAMYWYRQDPGQGLRLIYYSQIVNDFQKGDIAEGYSVSREKKESFPLTVTSAQKNPTAFYLCASIQGRGDIQYFGAGTRLSVL.

Note on this clonotype: A junction end diverges from the germline sequence, so it may reflect a read error. V gene TRBV12-3 or TRBV12-4 combines with J gene TRBJ2-7; no firm D call. This CDR3 region has 12 residues. CDR3 sequence (DNA): TGTGCCAGCACTTTATGGAGCTACGAGCAGTACTTC. The encoded protein is CASTLWSYEQYF.

The sample holds many counts of this clonotype. The rearrangement joins TRBV11-2 to TRBJ1-5, with unresolved D. Between the trimmed V and J ends, which lost 0 bases and 3 bases, there was a span of 3 bases. The CDR3 is 13 residues long. Germline V gives CDR1 SGHAT, CDR2 FQNNGV. The CDR3 is CASSLDLNQPQHF. In DNA form, the CDR3 reads TGTGCCAGCAGCTTAGATCTCAATCAGCCCCAGCATTTT.

The sample holds a few counts of this clonotype. V gene TRBV25-1 combines with J gene TRBJ2-3; D is ambiguous. Per germline, CDR1 MGHDK and CDR2 SYGVNS. The V end lost 5 bases, the J end lost 5 bases, and 8 bases lay between the germline ends. The CDR3 has 12 amino acids. CDR3 protein: CASSPPEDTQYF. The CDR3 DNA is TGTGCCAGCAGTCCTCCGGAAGATACGCAGTATTTT.

This chain joins TRBV9 and TRBJ2-7; D is possibly TRBD2 (5 bases). Trimming left V 4 bases short and J 3 bases short, with 14 bases between. This CDR3 region has 14 residues. CDR1 SGDLS and CDR2 YYNGEE come from the germline V gene. CDR3 residues: CASSPHEGNYEQYF. The CDR3 region has the DNA TGTGCCAGCAGCCCCCACGAGGGTAACTACGAGCAGTACTTC.

In its sample, this clonotype was seen a few times. The chain is built from TRBV7-8 and TRBJ2-3, with D possibly TRBD2 on 5 matching bases. CDR1 is SGHVS and CDR2 is FQNEAQ in the germline V gene. Trimming removed 1 base from V and 6 bases from J, with 11 bases in between. This CDR3 is 14 amino acids long. The CDR3: CASSLVVRGDTQYF. CDR3 nucleotides: TGTGCCAGCAGCTTAGTTGTCCGCGGGGATACGCAGTATTTT.

This clonotype was seen more than once but under ten times. The chain carries TRBV5-8 and TRBJ1-1; unclear D gene. Germline V gene sequence: CDR1 SGHTS, CDR2 YDEGEE. Trimming removed 7 bases at V and 0 bases at J, with 13 bases between. This CDR3 comprises 14 residues. The CDR3 spells CASVSPELNTEAFF. CDR3 sequence (DNA): TGTGCCAGCGTGTCGCCAGAATTGAACACTGAAGCTTTCTTT.

CDR3 in DNA: TGTGCCAGCAGCCTCTGGACAGGGGTAGAGCAGTACTTC. It specifies CASSLWTGVEQYF. The chain couples TRBV14 to TRBJ2-7, with 9 bases fitting TRBD1. J lost 7 bases, V lost 4 bases, and 5 bases had no gene match. CDR3 size: 13 residues. CDR1 SGHDN and CDR2 FVKESK come from the germline V gene.

The chain employs TRBV5-4 and TRBJ2-2; tentatively, D is TRBD2 (6 bases). The CDR3 contains 14 residues. V dropped 9 bases and J dropped 3 bases, with 15 bases sitting between them. The V gene's germline CDR1 is SGHNT and CDR2 YYREEE (reference sequence). The CDR3: CATSRRGDTGELFF. The CDR3 nucleotides read TGTGCCACCTCGCGGAGGGGAGACACCGGGGAGCTGTTTTTT. The full variable domain, completed using reference TRBV5-4 and TRBJ2-2, is ETGVTQSPTHLIKTRGQQVTLRCSSQSGHNTVSWYQQALGQGPQFIFQYYREEENGRGNFPPRFSGLQFPNYSSELNVNALELDDSALYLCATSRRGDTGELFFGEGSRLTVL.

This chain joins TRBV5-8 and TRBJ2-5, with 9 positions matching TRBD1. J gave up 4 bases and V 3 bases, and 4 bases lay outside the gene matches. CDR1 is SGHTS and CDR2 is YDEGEE in the germline V gene. This CDR3 is built from 14 residues. The CDR3 region has the DNA TGTGCCAGCAGCTATACAGGGGGCCGAGAGACCCAGTACTTC. It translates to CASSYTGGRETQYF.

This clonotype turned up a few times. The chain combines TRBV12-3 or TRBV12-4 with TRBJ1-5, with 9 bases identical to TRBD1. The trim removed 6 bases at V and 11 bases at J, leaving 11 bases unmatched. The CDR3 loop spans 14 amino acids. The CDR3 is CASRGQGRFAAQHF. The CDR3 DNA reads TGTGCCAGCAGGGGACAGGGAAGGTTTGCGGCCCAGCATTTT.